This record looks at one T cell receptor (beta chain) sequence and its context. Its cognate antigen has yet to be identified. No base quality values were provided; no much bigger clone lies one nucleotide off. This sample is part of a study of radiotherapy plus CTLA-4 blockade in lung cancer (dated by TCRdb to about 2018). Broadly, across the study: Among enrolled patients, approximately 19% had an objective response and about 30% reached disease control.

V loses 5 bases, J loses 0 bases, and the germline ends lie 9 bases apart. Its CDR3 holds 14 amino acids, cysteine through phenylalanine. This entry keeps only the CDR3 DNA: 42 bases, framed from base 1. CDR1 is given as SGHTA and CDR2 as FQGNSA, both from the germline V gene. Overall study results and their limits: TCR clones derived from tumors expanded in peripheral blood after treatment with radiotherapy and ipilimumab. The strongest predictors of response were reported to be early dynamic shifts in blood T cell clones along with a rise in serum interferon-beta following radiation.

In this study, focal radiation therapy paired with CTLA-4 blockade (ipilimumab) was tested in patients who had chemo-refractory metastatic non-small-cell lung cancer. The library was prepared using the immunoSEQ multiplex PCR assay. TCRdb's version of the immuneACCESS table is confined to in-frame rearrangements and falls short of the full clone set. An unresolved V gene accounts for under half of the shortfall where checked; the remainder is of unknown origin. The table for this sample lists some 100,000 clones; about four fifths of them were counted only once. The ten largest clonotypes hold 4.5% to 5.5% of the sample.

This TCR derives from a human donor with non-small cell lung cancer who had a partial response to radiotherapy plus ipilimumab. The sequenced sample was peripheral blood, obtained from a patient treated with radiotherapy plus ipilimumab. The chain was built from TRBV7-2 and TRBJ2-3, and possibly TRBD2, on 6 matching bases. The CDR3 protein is CASSRLGSTDTQYF. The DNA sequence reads TGTGCCAGCAGCCGACTAGGCAGCACAGATACGCAGTATTTT.